The present TCR beta chain was sequenced within a study of OX40 agonist ivuxolimab in advanced cancers. Study context: Partial responses were seen in three patients, one with hepatocellular carcinoma and two with cutaneous melanoma.

Germline V gene data show CDR1 as SQVTM and CDR2 as ANQGSEA. The V and J ends lost 2 bases and 2 bases respectively, with 7 bases between them. CDR3 length: 12 residues. At cycle 4 day 1, cycle 7 day 1, and baseline, blood was sampled. A note on this clone: No antigen is known for it.

The data were produced by immunoSEQ multiplex PCR, yet TCRdb's version contains in-frame clones alone and is incomplete. This table has tens of thousands of clones, around 90% appearing once. Findings and limits, study-wide: CD8+ T cells (on average) carried more expanded clones than CD4+ T cells. Blood T cells, both CD4+ and CD8+, expanded clonally by week 6 at 0.1 to 3.0 mg/kg.

This receptor was obtained from an adult with an advanced solid tumor such as melanoma, head and neck, liver or kidney cancer. The material sequenced was CD4+ or CD8+ T cells sorted from blood, taken in a trial of the OX40 agonist ivuxolimab. J is TRBJ2-7 and V is TRBV29-1; D gene uncertain. The CDR3, as DNA: TGCAGCGTTGAAACGGGCCCCTACGAGCAGTACTTC. Encoded protein: CSVETGPYEQYF.